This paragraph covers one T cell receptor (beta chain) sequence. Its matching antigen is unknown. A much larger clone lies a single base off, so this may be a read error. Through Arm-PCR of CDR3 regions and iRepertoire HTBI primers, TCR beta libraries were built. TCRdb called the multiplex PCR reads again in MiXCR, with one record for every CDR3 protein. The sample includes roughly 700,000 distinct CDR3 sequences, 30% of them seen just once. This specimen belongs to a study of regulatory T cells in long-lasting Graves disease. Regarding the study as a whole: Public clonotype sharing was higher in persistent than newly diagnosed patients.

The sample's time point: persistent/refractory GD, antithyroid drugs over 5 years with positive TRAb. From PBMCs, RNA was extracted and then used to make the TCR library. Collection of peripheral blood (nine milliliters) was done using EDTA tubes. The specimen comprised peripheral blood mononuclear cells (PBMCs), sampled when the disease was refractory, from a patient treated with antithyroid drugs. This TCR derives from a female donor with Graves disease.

CDR3 sequence (DNA): TGTGCCAGCAGTGGACGGGACAGACTCAACACTGAAGCTTCCTTT. Residues: CASSGRDRLNTEASF. The chain links TRBV6-1 to TRBJ1-1, with 7 nucleotides matching TRBD1. This CDR3 spans 15 amino acids. The germline CDR1 and CDR2 sequences are MNHNS and SASEGT.